This T cell receptor (beta chain) was identified during a study of a mutant IDH1 vaccine in newly diagnosed glioma. Overall study: Eight vaccinations reached patients in weeks 1, 3, 5, 7, 11, 15, 19 and 23. The study started vaccination 4-6 weeks after radiotherapy alone, or with temozolomide cycles.

Assay: immunoSEQ multiplex PCR; the TCRdb copy retains only in-frame clones and omits some. This table has tens of thousands of clones, over 75% appearing once. Remarks on this clone: Its antigen remains unidentified.

The CDR3 is 16 amino acids. Germline-derived CDR1 and CDR2 are SGHTA and FQGNSA. The V and J ends lost 1 base and 4 bases, in that order; junction bases with no gene match: 3. Study results and limitations: Vaccination elicited immune responses in approximately 92% of patients. Pseudoprogression apparently lacked any relation to changes in top peripheral T cell clonotypes.

Time point meaning: week 23, last vaccination. Every vaccine dose comprised 300 ug of mutant IDH1 20-mer peptide plus topical imiquimod. This chain uses TRBV7-2 with TRBJ2-3; 12 nucleotides line up with TRBD2. The source of this sequence is a man in his late teens or twenties with glioma. Specimen: PBMCs, collected from a glioma patient whose treatment included an IDH1 peptide vaccine. The CDR3 DNA follows: TGTGCCAGCAGCTTAGATCGACTAGCGGGGGCAGATACGCAGTATTTT. Translation gives CASSLDRLAGADTQYF.